A selection of T cell receptor beta chains follows, all from one sample in a study of blood T cell repertoires in COVID-19. The protocol was immunoSEQ multiplex PCR, while the TCRdb copy is restricted to in-frame clones and leaves out a portion. This sample has about 330,000 clones, with about 87% found just once. Specimen: peripheral blood. Receptor source: a man in his thirties or forties with COVID-19, enrolled during active disease. The CDR3 runs from the conserved cysteine through the conserved F or W. The D gene is left open where the match is weak. Some rows mark clone size as missing; the rest say once, few, many or name a class of expanded clone.

D gene: TRBD1; J gene: TRBJ2-7; V gene: TRBV28; clone size: NA; CDR3 protein: CASSPGTGASSYEQYF; CDR3 DNA: TGTGCCAGCAGTCCGGGGACAGGGGCCAGCTCCTACGAGCAGTACTTC
D gene: TRBD2; J gene: TRBJ2-1; V gene: TRBV27; clone size: NA; CDR3 protein: CASTLAAPYTYNEQFF; CDR3 DNA: TGTGCCAGCACCCTAGCGGCCCCTTATACCTACAATGAGCAGTTCTTC
D gene: NA; J gene: TRBJ1-1; V gene: TRBV19; clone size: NA; CDR3 protein: CASSPWGMGDTEAFF; CDR3 DNA: TGTGCCAGTAGTCCTTGGGGAATGGGAGACACTGAAGCTTTCTTT
D gene: NA; J gene: TRBJ1-1; V gene: TRBV25-1; clone size: few; CDR3 protein: CASSKGAWDTEAFF; CDR3 DNA: TGTGCCAGCAGTAAAGGGGCTTGGGACACTGAAGCTTTCTTT
D gene: NA; J gene: TRBJ1-4; V gene: TRBV4-3; clone size: NA; CDR3 protein: CASSQEYSAGKLFF; CDR3 DNA: TGCGCCAGCAGCCAAGAGTACTCGGCGGGGAAACTGTTTTTT
D gene: TRBD1; J gene: TRBJ1-2; V gene: TRBV6-1; clone size: NA; CDR3 protein: CASSDDRGWYGYTF; CDR3 DNA: TGTGCCAGCAGTGACGACAGGGGGTGGTATGGCTACACCTTC
D gene: TRBD2; J gene: TRBJ2-2; V gene: TRBV4-2; clone size: NA; CDR3 protein: CASSQVAGSNTGELFF; CDR3 DNA: TGTGCCAGCAGCCAGGTAGCGGGGTCGAACACCGGGGAGCTGTTTTTT
D gene: TRBD1; J gene: TRBJ2-6; V gene: TRBV18; clone size: NA; CDR3 protein: CASSPAQGAAGANVLTF; CDR3 DNA: TGTGCCAGCTCACCCGCGCAGGGGGCTGCTGGGGCCAACGTCCTGACTTTC
D gene: NA; J gene: TRBJ1-1; V gene: TRBV28; clone size: NA; CDR3 protein: CASSLIVGVNTEAFF; CDR3 DNA: TGTGCCAGCAGTTTAATAGTTGGAGTGAACACTGAAGCTTTCTTT
D gene: NA; J gene: TRBJ2-2; V gene: TRBV9; clone size: NA; CDR3 protein: CASNRVDTGELFF; CDR3 DNA: TGTGCCAGCAACAGGGTGGACACCGGGGAGCTGTTTTTT
D gene: TRBD1; J gene: TRBJ1-3; V gene: TRBV5-1; clone size: once; CDR3 protein: CASSLHRGVSGNTIYF; CDR3 DNA: TGCGCCAGCAGCTTGCACAGGGGCGTCTCTGGAAACACCATATATTTT
D gene: NA; J gene: TRBJ1-1; V gene: TRBV23-1; clone size: NA; CDR3 protein: CASSQNTLTDLNTEAFF; CDR3 DNA: TGCGCCAGCAGCCAAAATACTTTAACAGACCTAAACACTGAAGCTTTCTTT
D gene: NA; J gene: TRBJ1-1; V gene: TRBV4-3; clone size: NA; CDR3 protein: CASSQGLTWGNTEAFF; CDR3 DNA: TGCGCCAGCAGCCAGGGACTGACTTGGGGCAACACTGAAGCTTTCTTT
D gene: NA; J gene: TRBJ2-1; V gene: TRBV5-4; clone size: NA; CDR3 protein: CASSTSPLSYNEQFF; CDR3 DNA: TGTGCCAGCAGCACGAGTCCCCTCTCCTACAATGAGCAGTTCTTC
D gene: TRBD1; J gene: TRBJ2-3; V gene: TRBV7-9; clone size: NA; CDR3 protein: CASSSLLQGWADTQYF; CDR3 DNA: TGTGCCAGCAGCTCGCTCTTACAGGGGTGGGCAGATACGCAGTATTTT
D gene: NA; J gene: TRBJ2-7; V gene: TRBV6-1; clone size: once; CDR3 protein: CASSEAGLLGKYF; CDR3 DNA: TGTGCCAGCAGTGAAGCTGGGTTACTAGGGAAGTACTTC
D gene: NA; J gene: TRBJ1-4; V gene: TRBV18; clone size: NA; CDR3 protein: CASSPAGTSGEKLFF; CDR3 DNA: TGTGCCAGCTCACCGGCCGGGACTTCAGGTGAAAAACTGTTTTTT
D gene: TRBD2; J gene: TRBJ2-7; V gene: TRBV27; clone size: once; CDR3 protein: CASSLTIAGVTEQYF; CDR3 DNA: TGTGCCAGCAGTTTAACTATAGCGGGGGTAACCGAGCAGTACTTC
D gene: NA; J gene: TRBJ1-5; V gene: TRBV7-2; clone size: once; CDR3 protein: CASSPGGLSNQPQHF; CDR3 DNA: TGTGCCAGCAGCCCTGGGGGGTTAAGCAATCAGCCCCAGCATTTT
D gene: NA; J gene: TRBJ1-4; V gene: TRBV19; clone size: NA; CDR3 protein: CASSASVGANEKLFF; CDR3 DNA: TGTGCCAGTAGTGCGTCAGTAGGGGCTAATGAAAAACTGTTTTTT
D gene: NA; J gene: TRBJ2-3; V gene: TRBV18; clone size: NA; CDR3 protein: CASIGPGLGTDTQYF; CDR3 DNA: TGTGCCAGCATTGGGCCCGGATTGGGCACAGATACGCAGTATTTT
D gene: NA; J gene: TRBJ1-2; V gene: TRBV6-5; clone size: NA; CDR3 protein: CASSSQTWGGGYTF; CDR3 DNA: TGTGCCAGCAGTTCCCAAACCTGGGGAGGCGGCTACACCTTC
D gene: TRBD1; J gene: TRBJ2-1; V gene: TRBV5-1; clone size: NA; CDR3 protein: CASSLISQGAYNEQFF; CDR3 DNA: TGCGCCAGCAGCTTAATTAGCCAGGGGGCCTACAATGAGCAGTTCTTC
D gene: NA; J gene: TRBJ2-3; V gene: TRBV6-5; clone size: NA; CDR3 protein: CASTQSGQSTDTQYF; CDR3 DNA: TGTGCCAGCACGCAAAGCGGGCAGAGCACAGATACGCAGTATTTT
D gene: NA; J gene: TRBJ1-6; V gene: TRBV28; clone size: NA; CDR3 protein: CASSLADSPLHF; CDR3 DNA: TGTGCCAGCAGTTTAGCAGATTCACCCCTCCACTTT
D gene: TRBD1; J gene: TRBJ1-5; V gene: TRBV7-7; clone size: few; CDR3 protein: CASSFDRDQPQHF; CDR3 DNA: TGTGCCAGCAGCTTCGACAGGGATCAGCCCCAGCATTTT
D gene: TRBD1; J gene: TRBJ1-6; V gene: TRBV6-5; clone size: NA; CDR3 protein: CASKTTGTHNSPLHF; CDR3 DNA: TGTGCCAGCAAAACGACAGGGACCCATAATTCACCCCTCCACTTT
D gene: NA; J gene: TRBJ1-2; V gene: TRBV6-5; clone size: NA; CDR3 protein: CASSYSPGYYGYTF; CDR3 DNA: TGTGCCAGCAGTTACTCTCCCGGTTACTATGGCTACACCTTC
D gene: NA; J gene: TRBJ2-3; V gene: TRBV12-3/TRBV12-4; clone size: NA; CDR3 protein: CASSRSGTQYF; CDR3 DNA: TGTGCCAGCAGTCGGTCTGGTACGCAGTATTTT
D gene: TRBD2; J gene: TRBJ2-7; V gene: TRBV9; clone size: NA; CDR3 protein: CASSAGLAGGEQYF; CDR3 DNA: TGTGCCAGCAGCGCGGGACTAGCGGGAGGCGAGCAGTACTTC
D gene: NA; J gene: TRBJ1-5; V gene: TRBV4-3; clone size: NA; CDR3 protein: CASSQQIGAMQPQHF; CDR3 DNA: TGCGCCAGCAGCCAGCAAATAGGGGCTATGCAGCCCCAGCATTTT
D gene: NA; J gene: TRBJ2-3; V gene: TRBV18; clone size: NA; CDR3 protein: CASSPVGGVTDTQYF; CDR3 DNA: TGTGCCAGCTCACCCGTCGGGGGTGTCACAGATACGCAGTATTTT
D gene: NA; J gene: TRBJ1-1; V gene: TRBV7-9; clone size: NA; CDR3 protein: CASSSGLRNTEAFF; CDR3 DNA: TGTGCCAGCAGTTCGGGACTCAGAAACACTGAAGCTTTCTTT
D gene: NA; J gene: TRBJ2-6; V gene: TRBV10-3; clone size: once; CDR3 protein: CAISGSDRLWSSGANVLTF; CDR3 DNA: TGTGCCATCAGTGGATCCGACAGGTTGTGGTCCTCTGGGGCCAACGTCCTGACTTTC